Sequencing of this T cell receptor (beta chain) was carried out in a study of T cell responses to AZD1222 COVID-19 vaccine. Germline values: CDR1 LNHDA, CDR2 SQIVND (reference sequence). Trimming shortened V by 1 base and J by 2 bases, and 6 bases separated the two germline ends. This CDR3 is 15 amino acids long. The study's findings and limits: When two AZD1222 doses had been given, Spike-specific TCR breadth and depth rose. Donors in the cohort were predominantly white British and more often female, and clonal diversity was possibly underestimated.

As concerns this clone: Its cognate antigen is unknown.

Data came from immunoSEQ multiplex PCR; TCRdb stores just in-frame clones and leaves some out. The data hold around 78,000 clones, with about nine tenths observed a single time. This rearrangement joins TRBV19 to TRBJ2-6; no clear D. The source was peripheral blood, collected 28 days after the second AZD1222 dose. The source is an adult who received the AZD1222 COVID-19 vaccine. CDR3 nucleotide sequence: TGTGCCAGTAGTATAGTAGGCGCTGGGGCCAACGTCCTGACTTTC. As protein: CASSIVGAGANVLTF.